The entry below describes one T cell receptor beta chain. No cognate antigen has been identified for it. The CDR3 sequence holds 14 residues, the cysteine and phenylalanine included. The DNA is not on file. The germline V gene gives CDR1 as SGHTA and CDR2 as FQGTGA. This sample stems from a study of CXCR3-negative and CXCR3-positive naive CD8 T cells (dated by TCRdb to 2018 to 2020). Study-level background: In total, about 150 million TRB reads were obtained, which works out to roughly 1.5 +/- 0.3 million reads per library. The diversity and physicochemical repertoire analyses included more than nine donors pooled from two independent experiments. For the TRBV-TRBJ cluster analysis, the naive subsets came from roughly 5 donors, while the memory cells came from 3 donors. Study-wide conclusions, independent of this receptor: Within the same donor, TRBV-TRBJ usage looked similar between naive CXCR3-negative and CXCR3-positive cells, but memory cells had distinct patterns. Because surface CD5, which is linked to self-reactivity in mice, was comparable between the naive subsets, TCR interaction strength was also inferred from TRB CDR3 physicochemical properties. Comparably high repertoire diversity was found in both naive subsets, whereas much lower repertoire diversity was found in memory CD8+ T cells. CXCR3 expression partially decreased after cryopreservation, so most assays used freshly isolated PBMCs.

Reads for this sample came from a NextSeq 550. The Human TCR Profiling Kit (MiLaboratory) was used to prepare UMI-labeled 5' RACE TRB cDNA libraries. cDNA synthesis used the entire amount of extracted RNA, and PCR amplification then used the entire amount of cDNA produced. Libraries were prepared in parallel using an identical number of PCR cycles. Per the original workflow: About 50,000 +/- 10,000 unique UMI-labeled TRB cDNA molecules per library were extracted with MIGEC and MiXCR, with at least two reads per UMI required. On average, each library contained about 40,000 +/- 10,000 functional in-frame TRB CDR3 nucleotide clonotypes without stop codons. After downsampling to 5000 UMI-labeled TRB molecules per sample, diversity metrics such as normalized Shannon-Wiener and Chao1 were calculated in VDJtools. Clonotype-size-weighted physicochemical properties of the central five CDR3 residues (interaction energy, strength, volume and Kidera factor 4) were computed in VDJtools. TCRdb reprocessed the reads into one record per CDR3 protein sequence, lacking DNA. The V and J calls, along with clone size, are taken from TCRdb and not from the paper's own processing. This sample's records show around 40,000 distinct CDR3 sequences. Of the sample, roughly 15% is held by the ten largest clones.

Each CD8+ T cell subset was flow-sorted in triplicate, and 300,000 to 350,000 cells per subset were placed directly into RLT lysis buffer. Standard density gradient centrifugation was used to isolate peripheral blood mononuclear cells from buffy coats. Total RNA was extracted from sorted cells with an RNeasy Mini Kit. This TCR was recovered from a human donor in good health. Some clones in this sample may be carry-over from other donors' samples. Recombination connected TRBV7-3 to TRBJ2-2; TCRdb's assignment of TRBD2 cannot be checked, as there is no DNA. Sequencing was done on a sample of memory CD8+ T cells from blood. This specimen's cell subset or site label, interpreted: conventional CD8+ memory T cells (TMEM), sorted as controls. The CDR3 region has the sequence CASSGTTLAGELFF.